This T cell receptor beta chain was identified in a study of T cell responses to AZD1222 COVID-19 vaccine. Notes on the study in general: The donor cohort was predominantly white British with a female majority, and clonal diversity may have been underestimated. Samples come after the peak T cell response, not at day 14. Nearly half of spike-specific TCRs reportedly target unmutated variant regions.

The germline gives CDR1 SGHNT, CDR2 YYREEE (reference sequence). This CDR3 comprises 16 residues. J was trimmed by 1 base and V by 5 bases; bases with no gene match: 7. TCRdb keeps only in-frame clones here, not all; method: immunoSEQ multiplex PCR. This sample has approximately 98,000 clones, with 89% found just once. This clone came up a few times. Its specificity is not known. This chain uses TRBV5-4 with TRBJ2-3; TRBD1 aligns across 10 bases. The source of this sequence is an adult in good health. The sequencing here drew on peripheral blood, taken on day 0 of MenACWY control vaccination. The CDR3 coding sequence is TGTGCCAGCAGTGACCCCGGGACAGGGGGCACAGATACGCAGTATTTT. The encoded protein is CASSDPGTGGTDTQYF.